This TCR beta chain emerged from a study of T cell responses to AZD1222 COVID-19 vaccine. Method: immunoSEQ multiplex PCR; TCRdb's copy keeps in-frame clones and lacks some. The table includes 95,000 to 110,000 clones, 90% detected once. General observations from the study: Females made up more of the donors, who were largely white British, and clonal diversity may have come out too low.

The CDR3 is 16 amino acids. CDR1 is MNHNY and CDR2 is SVGAGI in the germline V gene (reference sequence). J gave up 2 bases and V 5 bases, and 9 bases lay outside the gene matches. Notes on this clone: Its antigen remains unknown.

The TCR sequence derives from an adult in good health. J is TRBJ1-5 and V is TRBV6-6; 7 bases agree with TRBD1. Sequencing was performed on peripheral blood, taken on day 0 of AZD1222 vaccination. CDR3 coding DNA: TGTGCCAGCAGTCGATCAGGCACAGGGGGCAATCAGCCCCAGCATTTT. This gives the protein CASSRSGTGGNQPQHF.